Each of the 27 T cell receptor beta chains below was sequenced from the same sample in a study of cytomegalovirus exposure and HLA in healthy donors. 13 Jbeta primers and 60 Vbeta primers were used for the PCR. TCRdb keeps only in-frame clones here, not all; method: immunoSEQ multiplex PCR. The table has around 180,000 clones, around 84% seen once. The sequenced sample was PBMCs. The receptors stem from a girl between 2 and 10 years old in good health and CMV-seropositive.

This sequence joins TRBV27 and TRBJ2-1; TRBD1 matches at 7 bases. V gave up 6 bases and J gave up 1 base; unmatched junction bases: 6. Germline V gives CDR1 MNHEY, CDR2 SMNVEV (reference sequence). The CDR3 has 15 residues. The CDR3 loop is CASRTTGPSYNEQFF. In nucleotides, the CDR3 is TGTGCCAGCAGAACGACAGGGCCATCCTACAATGAGCAGTTCTTC.

The V gene is TRBV12-5, the J gene TRBJ2-6; TRBD2 matches 7 bases. The CDR3 has 16 residues. The J segment lost 0 bases and the V segment lost 5 bases, leaving 4 bases of the junction unmatched. Germline lookup yields CDR1 LGHNT and CDR2 FRNRAP. CDR3 bases: TGTGCTAGTGGTGTGGGGGGGGACTCTGGGGCCAACGTCCTGACTTTC. It encodes CASGVGGDSGANVLTF.

The chain employs TRBV19 and TRBJ1-5; no reliable D call. This CDR3 has 14 residues. V lost 10 bases and J lost 4, with 17 bases in between. The germline CDR1 and CDR2 sequences are LNHDA and SQIVND (reference sequence). This chain's CDR3 is CATERVGNNQPQHF. Written as DNA, the CDR3 is TGTGCCACCGAGCGGGTAGGGAATAATCAGCCCCAGCATTTT.

The chain combines TRBV7-8 with TRBJ1-1; possibly TRBD1 for D (6 bases). Trimming shortened V by 1 base and J by 4 bases, and 10 bases separated the two germline ends. CDR1 and CDR2 (germline): SGHVS, FQNEAQ. The CDR3 consists of 14 residues. As DNA, the CDR3 is TGTGCCAGCAGCTTAGTCAGGGGAAGCACTGAAGCTTTCTTT. It is translated as CASSLVRGSTEAFF. Based on the CDR3 plus reference TRBV7-8 and TRBJ1-1, the full variable domain is GAGVSQSPRYKVAKRGQDVALRCDPISGHVSLFWYQQALGQGPEFLTYFQNEAQLDKSGLPSDRFFAERPEGSVSTLKIQRTQQEDSAVYLCASSLVRGSTEAFFGQGTRLTVV.

This clone appeared once. The chain uses TRBV28 and TRBJ2-7, with 9 positions matching TRBD2. Germline V gene lookup returns CDR1 MDHEN and CDR2 SYDVKM. The CDR3 contains 20 residues. The trim removed 2 bases at V and 3 bases at J, leaving 20 bases unmatched. CDR3 in amino acids: CASSLKSVAGVFWPSYEQYF. The CDR3 nucleotides are TGTGCCAGCAGTTTAAAATCGGTAGCGGGAGTATTCTGGCCTAGCTACGAGCAGTACTTC.

The rearrangement links TRBV10-3 to TRBJ1-3; D is unresolved. CDR1 and CDR2 from the germline V gene are ENHRY and SYGVKD. V was cut by 5 bases and J by 8 bases, with 16 bases left in between. The CDR3 has 14 amino acids. CDR3 nucleotide sequence: TGTGCCATCAGTAGGACTTCCCTGGGATACACCATATATTTT. Translating it yields CAISRTSLGYTIYF.

This clone occurred once. The rearrangement joins TRBV6-6 to TRBJ2-1; no reliable D call. The germline V and J ends were trimmed by 8 bases and 4 bases, with 12 bases remaining between them. Per germline, CDR1 MNHNY and CDR2 SVGAGI (reference sequence). The CDR3 sequence is 13 residues long. DNA of the CDR3: TGTGCCAGCGAGGAGACCGGGTACAATGAGCAGTTCTTC. This gives the protein CASEETGYNEQFF.

J is TRBJ2-7 and V is TRBV27, with 9 positions matching TRBD1. This CDR3 region has 14 residues. Germline assignment: CDR1 MNHEY and CDR2 SMNVEV (reference sequence). The junction had 7 bases not matched to a gene; V was cut back by 6 bases and J by 4 bases. The CDR3 is CASSPDRGGYEQYF. The DNA of the CDR3 is TGTGCCAGCAGCCCCGACAGGGGGGGGTACGAGCAGTACTTC.

The V gene is TRBV6-5, the J gene TRBJ2-1, with TRBD2 as a possible D gene (5 bases). V was pared by 6 bases and J by 15 bases, with 18 bases between. Per germline, CDR1 MNHEY and CDR2 SVGAGI. The CDR3 consists of 12 residues. The CDR3 DNA follows: TGTGCCAGCAGCCCGGTCTCTCGGGGTCCGTTCTTC. Amino acids: CASSPVSRGPFF.

The chain carries TRBV7-9 and TRBJ1-4, with unresolved D. Trimming shortened V by 5 bases and J by 8 bases, and 15 bases separated the two germline ends. The germline gives CDR1 SEHNR, CDR2 FQNEAQ (reference sequence). The CDR3 extends over 14 amino acids. CDR3 nucleotides: TGTGCCAGCAGCAGCCGACGCTCGGGGGAAAAACTGTTTTTT. Protein product: CASSSRRSGEKLFF.

This rearrangement joins TRBV18 to TRBJ1-2; possible D gene TRBD1, 6 bases. The CDR3 is made up of 14 amino acids. CDR1 and CDR2 from the germline V gene are KGHSH and LQKENI. The V end was cut by 3 bases, the J end by 6 bases, with 14 bases between. CDR3 protein: CASSPNNRDHGYTF. The CDR3 coding sequence is TGTGCCAGCTCACCCAACAACAGGGATCATGGCTACACCTTC.

The chain uses TRBV5-6 and TRBJ2-5; D is uncertain. Germline V lookup: CDR1 SGHDT, CDR2 YYEEEE. Trimming shortened V by 0 bases and J by 4 bases, and 7 bases separated the two germline ends. The CDR3 extends over 13 amino acids. This CDR3 is CASSLDPRETQYF. The CDR3, as DNA: TGTGCCAGCAGCTTGGACCCCAGAGAGACCCAGTACTTC.

The chain uses TRBV21-1 and TRBJ1-5; the DNA was not used to check the table's D call, TRBD1. TRBV21-1 is a pseudogene segment. The CDR3 sequence is 20 residues long. The CDR3 is CASSKGTNQAQGVSNQPQHF. The CDR3, as DNA: TGTGCCAGCAGCAAAGGAACTAATCAGGCACAGGGCGTTAGCAATCAGCCCCAGCATTTT.

The chain has TRBV19 and TRBJ2-2, with TRBD1 matching over 7 bases. CDR3 length equals 15 residues. Per germline, CDR1 LNHDA and CDR2 SQIVND (reference sequence). Losses at the gene ends were 3 bases for V and 0 bases for J; bases not matched to a gene: 1. This CDR3 is CASSIGQANTGELFF. CDR3 sequence (DNA): TGTGCCAGTAGTATCGGACAGGCGAACACCGGGGAGCTGTTTTTT. Combining the CDR3 with reference TRBV19 and TRBJ2-2 gives the whole variable domain DGGITQSPKYLFRKEGQNVTLSCEQNLNHDAMYWYRQDPGQGLRLIYYSQIVNDFQKGDIAEGYSVSREKKESFPLTVTSAQKNPTAFYLCASSIGQANTGELFFGEGSRLTVL.

This clone was recorded a few times. The chain employs TRBV6-1 and TRBJ1-1; D gene uncertain. This CDR3 is 12 amino acids long. V was pared by 6 bases and J by 5 bases, with 10 bases between. Per the germline V gene, CDR1 is MNHNS and CDR2 is SASEGT. The CDR3 DNA follows: TGTGCCAGCAGGGGAGTAGGGACTGAAGCTTTCTTT. Translating it yields CASRGVGTEAFF.

The CDR3 here is CASSLAGVDGLVTYEQYF. In DNA, the CDR3 is TGCGCCAGCAGCTTGGCGGGGGTAGACGGACTAGTCACCTACGAGCAGTACTTC. The chain employs TRBV5-1 and TRBJ2-7; 7 bases line up with TRBD2. The V segment lost 0 bases and the J segment 2 bases; nucleotides outside the gene matches: 14. The CDR3 has 18 residues. The germline gives CDR1 SGHRS, CDR2 YFSETQ.

The chain carries TRBV5-6 and TRBJ1-1; 11 positions agree with TRBD1. CDR1 and CDR2 from the germline V gene are SGHDT and YYEEEE. The CDR3 has 18 amino acids. Trimming took 4 bases from V and 3 from J; bases not matched to a gene: 14. CDR3 amino acids: CASSHLKGQGEGDTEAFF. Written as DNA, the CDR3 is TGTGCCAGCAGCCACCTGAAGGGACAGGGGGAAGGGGACACTGAAGCTTTCTTT.

This clone appeared a single time. The V and J genes are TRBV27 and TRBJ2-5, with no clear D. The last part of the DNA fits TRBJ2-7 better; the J call may be wrong. CDR1 is MNHEY and CDR2 is SMNVEV in the germline V gene (reference sequence). CDR3 length equals 14 residues. CDR3: CASSSGSPFDEQYF. The CDR3 DNA follows: TGTGCCAGCAGTTCAGGCTCCCCATTCGACGAGCAGTACTTC.

Regarding this clone: A read error may explain this, as a much larger clone is one base away. J is TRBJ2-3 and V is TRBV10-1, with a weak D call TRBD1 (5 bases). The V and J ends lost 3 bases and 1 base respectively, with 5 bases between them. From germline, CDR1 is WNHNN and CDR2 SYGVQD (reference sequence). The CDR3 loop spans 13 amino acids. The CDR3, as DNA: TGCGCCAGCAGTGAACAGGGCACAGATACGCAGTATTTT. Residues: CASSEQGTDTQYF.

The chain is built from TRBV25-1 and TRBJ2-7; 14 nucleotides agree with TRBD2. V shed 3 bases, J shed 6 bases, and the junction held 4 bases outside the gene matches. CDR3 length: 15 amino acids. CDR1 is MGHDK and CDR2 is SYGVNS in the germline V gene. The CDR3 DNA reads as TGTGCCAGCAGTGAGAGGGGGACTAGCGGGGGCGAGCAGTACTTC. It specifies CASSERGTSGGEQYF.

This CDR3 reads CASSLPTKDSMNTEAFF. CDR3 bases: TGCGCCAGCAGCTTGCCGACGAAGGACAGCATGAACACTGAAGCTTTCTTT. The chain links TRBV5-1 to TRBJ1-1; D might be TRBD1 (6 bases). The CDR3 length is 17 residues. Germline-derived CDR1 and CDR2 are SGHRS and YFSETQ. Trimming removed 1 base from V and 0 bases from J, with 16 bases in between.

CDR3 region: CASSLSGLATSYEQYF. The CDR3 DNA reads as TGTGCCAGCAGTTTATCCGGACTAGCAACCTCCTACGAGCAGTACTTC. The chain couples TRBV27 to TRBJ2-7; TRBD2 aligns across 8 bases. This CDR3 has 16 residues. Unmatched junction bases numbered 4, after V lost 0 bases and J lost 0 bases. Germline CDR1 and CDR2: MNHEY and SMNVEV (reference sequence).

This clone occurred once. The CDR3 coding sequence is TGTGCCAGCAGCGCCTCAGGGGGCACAGATACGCAGTATTTT. Protein: CASSASGGTDTQYF. The rearrangement joins TRBV9 to TRBJ2-3, with D perhaps TRBD1 (6 bases). Looked up from germline, CDR1 is SGDLS and CDR2 is YYNGEE. The CDR3 totals 14 residues. The V and J ends lost 3 bases and 1 base respectively, with 9 bases between them.

The chain carries TRBV2 and TRBJ2-1; possibly TRBD2 for D (6 bases). Germline values: CDR1 SNHLY, CDR2 FYNNEI. V shed 6 bases and J shed 9 bases, with 15 bases lying between them. The CDR3 consists of 13 residues. CDR3 coding DNA: TGTGCCAGCAGGGGAGGAGGGGCAGGTGAGCAGTTCTTC. This gives the protein CASRGGGAGEQFF.

The genes are TRBV9 and TRBJ1-5; TRBD1 matches 10 bases. V lost 5 bases and J lost 9; bases outside the gene matches: 5. Germline-derived CDR1 and CDR2 are SGDLS and YYNGEE. This CDR3 spans 13 amino acids. This CDR3 reads CASSGQGGGPQHF. Here the CDR3 DNA reads TGTGCCAGCAGTGGACAGGGGGGAGGGCCCCAGCATTTT.

This chain connects TRBV4-1 to TRBJ1-2; 7 positions agree with TRBD1. V shed 3 bases, J shed 6 bases, and the junction held 10 bases outside the gene matches. The CDR3 is made up of 15 amino acids. Germline lookup yields CDR1 MGHRA and CDR2 YSYEKL. CDR3 sequence reads: CASSQSSGTENGYTF. DNA of the CDR3: TGCGCCAGCAGCCAGTCGTCCGGGACAGAGAATGGCTACACCTTC.

This rearrangement joins TRBV19 to TRBJ2-1; 11 bases align to TRBD1. This CDR3 has 15 amino acids. Germline V gives CDR1 LNHDA, CDR2 SQIVND (reference sequence). V was pared by 4 bases and J by 9 bases, with 8 bases of the junction left unmatched. The CDR3 region has the DNA TGTGCCAGTAGTAGGGGGAGGACAGGGGGCTTTGAGCAGTTCTTC. Its translation is CASSRGRTGGFEQFF.